The clone carrying this T cell receptor beta chain appeared a few times. Method: immunoSEQ multiplex PCR; TCRdb's copy keeps in-frame clones and lacks some. The sample contains 630,000 or so clones, over 75% of which appear only once. This sample is drawn from a study of shared T cell receptors in the human thymus. CDR1 GTSNPN and CDR2 SVGIG come from the germline V gene (reference sequence). V was pared by 1 base and J by 1 base, with 17 bases of the junction left unmatched. The CDR3 is 20 residues long. The same sample was also studied in work on human thymus T cells. That source notes: Thymic samples were excised during corrective heart operations.

Sequencing used thymocytes. The V call is TRBV30, the J call TRBJ2-2, with 8 bases aligning to TRBD2. The clonotype originates from a boy under three years old with a congenital heart defect. This chain's CDR3 is CAWSEPPGVERERNTGELFF. In nucleotides, the CDR3 is TGTGCCTGGAGTGAACCTCCGGGAGTTGAGCGGGAGAGGAACACCGGGGAGCTGTTTTTT. Together with reference TRBV30 and TRBJ2-2, the CDR3 gives the full variable domain: SQTIHQWPATLVQPVGSPLSLECTVEGTSNPNLYWYRQAAGRGLQLLFYSVGIGQISSEVPQNLSASRPQDRQFILSSKKLLLSDSGFYLCAWSEPPGVERERNTGELFFGEGSRLTVL.